This entry describes one TCR beta chain. Its antigen remains unidentified. Within one base of it there is no much larger clone, and no base qualities were kept. This sample is drawn from a study of Ad26.COV2.S vaccination and SARS-CoV-2 variants (TCRdb year 2021). For the wider study: Donors in the vaccine arm were drawn from COV1001, a phase I-IIa trial of Ad26.COV2.S in healthy adults that was multicentre, randomized, double-blind and placebo-controlled. Ad26.COV2.S was administered intramuscularly at a dose of 5x10^10 or 1x10^11 viral particles, either as one shot or as two shots given 56 days apart. The specificity and breadth of SARS-CoV-2-reactive T cell receptors after Ad26.COV2.S vaccination were assessed by TCRbeta repertoire sequencing. A total of roughly 30 samples were included in the TCR-sequenced set, comprising around 19 Ad26.COV2.S vaccine recipients, 5 placebo recipients and 8 SARS-CoV-2 convalescent individuals. Trial participants were randomized into five groups of five: low-dose or high-dose Ad26.COV2.S given once or twice, or placebo on both occasions. Investigators did not know the trial group allocation while performing experiments and assessing outcomes. Findings and caveats that apply to the study as a whole: After vaccination, substantial breadth of spike-specific CD8+ and CD4+ T cell responses was reported. Comparable non-spike TCR breadth was observed between vaccine and placebo recipients, consistent with only spike being contained in the vaccine. The authors noted that the TCR breadth and depth analyses may have underestimated total T cell responses. The study lacked the statistical power to compare responses across vaccine doses or regimens. Spike-specific TCR breadth was higher in Ad26.COV2.S recipients than in placebo recipients (P = 0.0014).

TCRbeta CDR3 regions were sequenced with the immunoSEQ Assay. After extraction, genomic DNA underwent amplification by bias-controlled multiplex PCR, followed by high-throughput sequencing. Per the source publication's procedure: To quantify the absolute abundance of every unique TCRbeta CDR3 region, sequences were collapsed and filtered. T cell fraction was estimated by normalization of TCRbeta template counts to usable DNA, with usable DNA being measured through amplification of reference genes present in all nucleated cells. Repertoire TCRs were annotated as SARS-CoV-2-specific when V gene, CDR3 amino acid sequence and J gene were exactly matched to a known reactive TCR set. The reference SARS-CoV-2 TCR set was derived from MIRA and filtered for enrichment in COVID-19-positive ImmuneCODE repertoires, a step that removed public or cross-reactive TCRs. Using the MIRA antigens, annotated TCRs were further analysed by specific ORF or by position within an ORF. Depth was the summed frequency of annotated unique rearrangements, while breadth was defined as annotated unique rearrangements over total unique productive rearrangements. Two-sided Wilcoxon rank-sum tests were used to compare TCR breadth between groups. The source is immuneACCESS, and TCRdb retained only in-frame sequences with V and J called. Part of the clones is not carried over; for the studies checked, unresolved V genes explain less than half of this, and the remainder is unexplained. V and J calls and clone size are copied from that table; D and trimming were computed from the DNA. The sample table shows fewer than 400,000 clones, and 85% to 90% are seen once. The top ten clones comprise around 5% of the sample.

Per the publication, the treatment or condition label means: around 19 received Ad26.COV2.S at low or high dose, single or two shots; about five received placebo; per-sample allocation not given. For vaccine and placebo recipients, repertoires were sequenced using samples collected on day 63 after the first injection. Cohort 1b enrolled roughly 25 adults aged 18-55 years at a single site in Boston, USA, between 29 July and 7 August 2020. As a vaccine, Ad26.COV2.S was a replication-incompetent adenovirus type 26 vector that expressed a prefusion-stabilized SARS-CoV-2 spike protein derived from the original Wuhan strain. Reading the germline V gene gives CDR1 MNHEY and CDR2 SVGAGI. Trimming leaves V shorter by 0 bases and J shorter by 4 bases, with the junction holding 2 bases beyond the gene matches. The CDR3 goes from the cysteine to the phenylalanine over 15 residues. Only the CDR3 DNA stays, 45 bases, in frame from base 1.

This material consisted of peripheral blood, taken in a trial of Ad26.COV2.S vaccine versus placebo. The rearrangement joined TRBV6-5 to TRBJ2-3, with 9 bases matching TRBD2. The clonotype comes from a person aged 18-65 years who received the Ad26.COV2.S COVID-19 vaccine or a placebo. The DNA reads TGTGCCAGCAGTTACTCGGCGGGAGGGTCAGATACGCAGTATTTT. The encoded protein is CASSYSAGGSDTQYF.